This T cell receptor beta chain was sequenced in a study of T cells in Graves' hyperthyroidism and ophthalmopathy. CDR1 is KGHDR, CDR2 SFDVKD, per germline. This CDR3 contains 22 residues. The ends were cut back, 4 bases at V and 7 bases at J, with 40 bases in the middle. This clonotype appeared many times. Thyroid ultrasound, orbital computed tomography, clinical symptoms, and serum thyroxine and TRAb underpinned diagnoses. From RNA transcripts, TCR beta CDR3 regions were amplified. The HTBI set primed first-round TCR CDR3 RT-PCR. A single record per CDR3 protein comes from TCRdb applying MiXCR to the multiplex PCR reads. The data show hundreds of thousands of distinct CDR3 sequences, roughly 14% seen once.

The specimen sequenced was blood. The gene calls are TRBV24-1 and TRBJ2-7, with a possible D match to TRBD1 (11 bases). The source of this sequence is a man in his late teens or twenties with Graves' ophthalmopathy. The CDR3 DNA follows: TGTGCCACCAGTGACGAACACCGGACAGGGGGCGAGCTAGCGGGAGAGGACTATGAGCAGTACTTC. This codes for CATSDEHRTGGELAGEDYEQYF.